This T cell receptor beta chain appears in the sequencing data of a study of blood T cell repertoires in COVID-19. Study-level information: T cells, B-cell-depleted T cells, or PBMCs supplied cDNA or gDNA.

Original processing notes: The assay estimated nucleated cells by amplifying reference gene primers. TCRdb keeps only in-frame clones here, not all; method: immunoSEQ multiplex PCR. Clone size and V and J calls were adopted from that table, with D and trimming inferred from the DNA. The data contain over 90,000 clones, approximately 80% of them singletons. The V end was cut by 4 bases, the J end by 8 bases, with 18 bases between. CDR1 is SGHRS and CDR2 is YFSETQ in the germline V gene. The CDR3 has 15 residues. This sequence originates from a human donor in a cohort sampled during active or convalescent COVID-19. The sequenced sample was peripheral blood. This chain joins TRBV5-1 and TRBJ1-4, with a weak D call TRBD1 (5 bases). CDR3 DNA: TGCGCCAGCAGCCCGAATACGGGGGGAGGGGAAAAACTGTTTTTT. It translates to CASSPNTGGGEKLFF.